One sample yielded the 20 T cell receptor beta chains listed below, sequenced in a study of shared clonotypes between healthy human individuals. The method was immunoSEQ multiplex PCR; TCRdb's version includes in-frame clones alone and lacks a portion of them. The sample has about 380,000 clones; 95% to 97% are singletons. Source material: memory CD8+ T cells sorted from blood. Subset denoted: CD45RO+ cells pooled with CCR7-negative TemRA cells. These receptor sequences come from a man aged 25 to 40 in good health.

V gene TRBV5-5 combines with J gene TRBJ2-7; D is ambiguous. V lost 0 bases to trimming and J lost 2 bases, with 12 bases between them. The CDR3 is 15 residues long. The germline V gene encodes CDR1 SGHKS and CDR2 YYEKEE (reference sequence). CDR3 region: CASSLAVASAYEQYF. The CDR3 region has the DNA TGTGCCAGCAGCTTGGCGGTCGCCTCGGCCTACGAGCAGTACTTC.

This sequence joins TRBV5-1 and TRBJ2-1; 7 nucleotides line up with TRBD1. The CDR3 has 15 residues. Trimming at V came to 5 bases and at J to 0 bases, leaving 5 bases not matched to a gene. Germline V CDR1 and CDR2: SGHRS, YFSETQ. CDR3 loop: CASRLTGSSYNEQFF. CDR3 DNA sequence: TGCGCCAGCAGGTTGACAGGGAGCTCCTACAATGAGCAGTTCTTC. Full variable domain (rest looked up from reference TRBV5-1 and TRBJ2-1): KAGVTQTPRYLIKTRGQQVTLSCSPISGHRSVSWYQQTPGQGLQFLFEYFSETQRNKGNFPGRFSGRQFSNSRSEMNVSTLELGDSALYLCASRLTGSSYNEQFFGPGTRLTVL.

A few counts support this clone. V gene TRBV5-6 combines with J gene TRBJ2-7; 9 nucleotides line up with TRBD1. The CDR3 is made up of 14 amino acids. Germline CDR1 SGHDT, CDR2 YYEEEE. After removal of 1 base from V and 3 bases from J, the junction contained 2 bases not matched to a gene. The CDR3 nucleotides read TGTGCCAGCAGCTTGACGACAGGGGGCTACGAGCAGTACTTC. Its protein product is CASSLTTGGYEQYF.

The genes are TRBV5-1 and TRBJ2-1; either TRBD1 or TRBD2 may fit D (6 bases each). CDR1 and CDR2 (germline): SGHRS, YFSETQ. V lost 3 bases and J lost 9, with 19 bases in between. This CDR3 spans 15 amino acids. The CDR3 is CASSSGGTNGPEQFF. CDR3 DNA: TGCGCCAGCAGCTCTGGGGGGACAAATGGACCTGAGCAGTTCTTC.

The chain uses TRBV10-3 and TRBJ1-1, with 7 bases identical to TRBD1. Germline V gene data show CDR1 as ENHRY and CDR2 as SYGVKD. V lost 0 bases to trimming and J lost 4 bases; unmatched junction nucleotides: 2. This CDR3 contains 14 residues. For the CDR3, the DNA is TGTGCCATCAGTGAGTCGGCAGGGGGCACTGAAGCTTTCTTT. The encoded protein is CAISESAGGTEAFF.

The chain links TRBV2 to TRBJ1-2; TRBD1 matches at 12 bases. The CDR3 covers 15 residues. Trimming removed 4 bases from V and 8 bases from J; junction bases left unmatched: 8. Germline V CDR1 and CDR2: SNHLY, FYNNEI. The CDR3 reads CASSGTGTGGRGYTF. For the CDR3, the DNA is TGTGCCAGCAGTGGGACCGGGACAGGGGGCCGGGGCTACACCTTC.

The chain uses TRBV19 and TRBJ2-1; 9 bases agree with TRBD1. This CDR3 has 16 residues. J was trimmed by 2 bases and V by 2 bases; bases with no gene match: 4. Germline CDR1 and CDR2: LNHDA and SQIVND (reference sequence). In DNA form, the CDR3 reads TGTGCCAGTAGTATACGGGGACAGGGCCCCTACAATGAGCAGTTCTTC. Translation: CASSIRGQGPYNEQFF.

CDR3 DNA: TGTGCCAGCTTGACTGAGAACTCCTATAATTCACCCCTCCACTTT. The encoded protein is CASLTENSYNSPLHF. The chain links TRBV6-1 to TRBJ1-6; D gene uncertain. Trimming stripped 8 bases from V and 0 bases from J, with 11 bases between. The CDR3 covers 15 residues. From germline, CDR1 is MNHNS and CDR2 SASEGT.

Worth noting for this clone: Additional DNA sequences in this sample encode the identical CDR3. The gene calls are TRBV29-1 and TRBJ2-7; TRBD2 agrees at 8 bases. This CDR3 has 12 amino acids. V gave up 4 bases and J gave up 1 base; unmatched junction bases: 0. From germline, CDR1 is SQVTM and CDR2 ANQGSEA. The CDR3 protein is CSVAGGSYEQYF. The CDR3 DNA reads as TGCAGCGTTGCGGGGGGGTCCTACGAGCAGTACTTC.

V and J are TRBV28 and TRBJ2-7; D tentatively fits TRBD1 or TRBD2 (5 bases each). This CDR3 region has 14 residues. V dropped 5 bases and J dropped 3 bases, with 14 bases sitting between them. CDR1 is MDHEN and CDR2 is SYDVKM in the germline V gene. The CDR3 is CASSPTRDLYEQYF. CDR3 DNA: TGTGCCAGCAGTCCCACCCGGGACCTCTACGAGCAGTACTTC.

V usage is TRBV10-3 and J usage is TRBJ2-7; 14 nucleotides agree with TRBD2. With V trimmed by 6 bases and J by 7 bases, 5 bases remained unmatched. Germline loops: CDR1 ENHRY, CDR2 SYGVKD. The CDR3 is 14 residues long. CDR3 amino acids: CAISGTSGSLEQYF. The CDR3 coding sequence is TGTGCCATCAGCGGGACTAGCGGGAGCCTAGAGCAGTACTTC.

V usage is TRBV27 and J usage is TRBJ2-1; 10 bases are a match to TRBD2. The CDR3 runs to 14 residues. CDR1 MNHEY and CDR2 SMNVEV come from the germline V gene (reference sequence). V lost 2 bases to trimming and J lost 7 bases; unmatched junction nucleotides: 2. CDR3 residues: CASSLRLAGNEQFF. The CDR3 nucleotides are TGTGCCAGCAGTTTAAGACTAGCGGGTAATGAGCAGTTCTTC.

Only one count was recorded for this clone. This sequence joins TRBV28 and TRBJ2-1; D ambiguous. The CDR3 is 15 amino acids. Germline values: CDR1 MDHEN, CDR2 SYDVKM. The V end lost 5 bases, the J end lost 2 bases, and 13 bases lay between the germline ends. The CDR3 protein is CASSVTTKPYNEQFF. CDR3 bases: TGTGCCAGCAGTGTAACTACCAAGCCCTACAATGAGCAGTTCTTC.

This chain connects TRBV7-9 to TRBJ2-7; the match to TRBD1 covers 10 bases. CDR1 and CDR2 (germline): SEHNR, FQNEAQ (reference sequence). V dropped 0 bases and J dropped 6; count of bases not matched to a gene: 5. The length of the CDR3 is 15 residues. This CDR3 is CASSLAGTGVIEQYF. CDR3 DNA: TGTGCCAGCAGCTTAGCGGGGACAGGGGTTATCGAGCAGTACTTC.

The table lists this clone with a few counts. Other DNA variants within this sample encode the same CDR3. The DNA of the CDR3 is TGTGCCAGCAGCTTACAGGGCTACGAGCAGTACTTC. Translation gives CASSLQGYEQYF. The chain recombines TRBV7-9 with TRBJ2-7; the D gene is possibly TRBD1 (5 bases). Trimming took off 2 bases at V and 3 bases at J, with 5 bases between the two ends. Per germline, CDR1 SEHNR and CDR2 FQNEAQ (reference sequence). The CDR3 sequence is 12 residues long.

The V and J genes are TRBV5-1 and TRBJ2-1; no reliable D call. There are 14 residues in the CDR3. V lost 6 bases, J lost 2 bases, and 12 bases lay in between. Per germline, CDR1 SGHRS and CDR2 YFSETQ. CDR3 loop: CASTPLHPYNEQFF. For the CDR3, the DNA is TGCGCCAGCACCCCTCTACATCCCTACAATGAGCAGTTCTTC.

This clone is a singleton in its sample. CDR3 in DNA: TGTGCCAGCAGTTACGGACCGATACTCAACTATGGCTACACCTTC. It translates to CASSYGPILNYGYTF. The chain carries TRBV2 and TRBJ1-2; D remains ambiguous. Germline lookup yields CDR1 SNHLY and CDR2 FYNNEI. V lost 5 bases and J lost 2, with 15 bases in between. This CDR3 has 15 residues.

V usage is TRBV7-9 and J usage is TRBJ2-4, with 9 bases lining up with TRBD1. V was clipped by 1 base and J by 5 bases; unmatched bases: 3. Germline loops: CDR1 SEHNR, CDR2 FQNEAQ (reference sequence). This CDR3 is 15 amino acids long. CDR3 amino acids: CASSLGWDRENIQYF. The CDR3 bases are TGTGCCAGCAGCTTAGGATGGGACAGGGAAAACATTCAGTACTTC.

The J gene is TRBJ2-3, the V gene TRBV6-1, with D hard to call. The CDR3 extends over 15 amino acids. The germline gives CDR1 MNHNS, CDR2 SASEGT. V was pared by 8 bases and J by 0 bases, with 15 bases between. This CDR3 reads CASPTRPPSTDTQYF. For the CDR3, the DNA is TGTGCCAGCCCGACCAGGCCCCCTAGCACAGATACGCAGTATTTT.

The V and J genes are TRBV11-1 and TRBJ2-3, with TRBD2 matching over 9 bases. Trimming took 1 base from V and 10 from J; bases not matched to a gene: 12. CDR3 size: 16 residues. CDR1 and CDR2 from the germline V gene are SGHAT and FQDESV (reference sequence). CDR3 coding DNA: TGTGCCAGCAGCTTAGTTGGCGGGAGGGGCCTGTCCTCGCAGTATTTT. It codes for CASSLVGGRGLSSQYF. Looking up the rest from reference TRBV11-1 and TRBJ2-3 gives the full variable domain: EAEVAQSPRYKITEKSQAVAFWCDPISGHATLYWYRQILGQGPELLVQFQDESVVDDSQLPKDRFSAERLKGVDSTLKIQPAELGDSAMYLCASSLVGGRGLSSQYFGPGTRLTVL.